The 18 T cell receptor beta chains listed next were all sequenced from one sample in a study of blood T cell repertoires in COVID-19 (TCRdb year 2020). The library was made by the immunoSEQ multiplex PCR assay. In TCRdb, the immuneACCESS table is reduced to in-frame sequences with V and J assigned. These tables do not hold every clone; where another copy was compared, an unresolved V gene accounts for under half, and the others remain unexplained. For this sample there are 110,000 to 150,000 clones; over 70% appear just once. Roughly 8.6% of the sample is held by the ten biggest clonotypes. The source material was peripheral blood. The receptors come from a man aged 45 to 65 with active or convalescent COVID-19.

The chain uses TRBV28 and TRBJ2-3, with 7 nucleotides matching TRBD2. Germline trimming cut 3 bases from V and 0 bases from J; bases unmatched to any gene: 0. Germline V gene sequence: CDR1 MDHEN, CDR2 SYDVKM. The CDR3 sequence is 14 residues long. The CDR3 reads CASSFSGSTDTQYF. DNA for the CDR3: TGTGCCAGCAGTTTTAGCGGGAGCACAGATACGCAGTATTTT.

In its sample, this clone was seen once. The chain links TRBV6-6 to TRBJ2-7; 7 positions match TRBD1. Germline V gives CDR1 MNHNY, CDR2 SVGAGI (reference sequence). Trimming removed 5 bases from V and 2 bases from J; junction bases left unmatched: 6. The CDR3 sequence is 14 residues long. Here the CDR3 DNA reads TGTGCCAGCAGTACCGGACAGGCTACCTACGAGCAGTACTTC. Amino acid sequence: CASSTGQATYEQYF.

CDR3 sequence (DNA): TGTGCCAGCAGCTTAGGCCTAGCGGACATCCTCTCCGAGCAGTACTTC. Amino acid sequence: CASSLGLADILSEQYF. The V and J genes are TRBV7-2 and TRBJ2-7; 7 bases map to TRBD2. Germline assignment: CDR1 SGHTA and CDR2 FQGNSA. The CDR3 covers 16 residues. V lost 1 base and J lost 6; bases outside the gene matches: 12.

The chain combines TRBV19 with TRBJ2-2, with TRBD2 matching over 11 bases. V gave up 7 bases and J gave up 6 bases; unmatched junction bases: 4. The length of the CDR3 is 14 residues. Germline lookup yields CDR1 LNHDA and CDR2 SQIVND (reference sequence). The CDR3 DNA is TGTGCCAGTACGGGGACTAGCGGCCCCGGGGAGCTGTTTTTT. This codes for CASTGTSGPGELFF.

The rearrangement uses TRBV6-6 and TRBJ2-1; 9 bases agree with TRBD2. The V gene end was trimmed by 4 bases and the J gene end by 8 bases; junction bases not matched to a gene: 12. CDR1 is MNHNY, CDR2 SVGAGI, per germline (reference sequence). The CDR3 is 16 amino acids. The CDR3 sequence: CASSWGLAEQSDEQFF. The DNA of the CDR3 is TGTGCCAGCAGTTGGGGACTAGCCGAACAATCGGATGAGCAGTTCTTC.

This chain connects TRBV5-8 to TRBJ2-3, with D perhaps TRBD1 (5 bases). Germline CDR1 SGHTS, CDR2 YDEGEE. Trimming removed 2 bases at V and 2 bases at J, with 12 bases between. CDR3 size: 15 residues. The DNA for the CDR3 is TGTGCCAGCAGCTTAGGACAAGCCTCCACAGATACGCAGTATTTT. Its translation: CASSLGQASTDTQYF.

CDR3 nucleotide sequence: TGTGCCATCAGTGAGGGAGGGAACCCCACAGATACGCAGTATTTT. It codes for CAISEGGNPTDTQYF. The chain is built from TRBV10-3 and TRBJ2-3; tentative D call: TRBD2 (6 bases). Germline lookup yields CDR1 ENHRY and CDR2 SYGVKD. The CDR3 is made up of 15 amino acids. V was clipped by 2 bases and J by 2 bases, with 11 bases between them.

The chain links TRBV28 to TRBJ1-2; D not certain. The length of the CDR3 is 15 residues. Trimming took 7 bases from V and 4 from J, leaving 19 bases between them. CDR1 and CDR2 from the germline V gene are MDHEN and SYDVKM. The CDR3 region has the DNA TGTGCCAGCACCCCCCCGGTTATCGGCGGCTATGGCTACACCTTC. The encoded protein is CASTPPVIGGYGYTF.

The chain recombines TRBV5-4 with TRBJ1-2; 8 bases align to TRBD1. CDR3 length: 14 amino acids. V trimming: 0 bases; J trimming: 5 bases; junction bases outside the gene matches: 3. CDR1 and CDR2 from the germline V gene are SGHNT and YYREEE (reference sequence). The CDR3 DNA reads TGTGCCAGCAGCTTGGAGACAGGGGTGTATGGCTACACCTTC. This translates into CASSLETGVYGYTF.

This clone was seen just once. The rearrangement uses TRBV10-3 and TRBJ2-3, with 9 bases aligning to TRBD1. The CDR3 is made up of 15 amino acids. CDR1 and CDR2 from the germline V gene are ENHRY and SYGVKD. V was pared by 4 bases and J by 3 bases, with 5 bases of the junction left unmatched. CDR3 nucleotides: TGTGCCATCAGTGTGACAGGGGGGGGAACAGATACGCAGTATTTT. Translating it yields CAISVTGGGTDTQYF.

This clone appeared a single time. In nucleotides, the CDR3 is TGTGCCAGCAGTTTAAACAGGGGATACGAGCAGTACTTC. It specifies CASSLNRGYEQYF. V usage is TRBV27 and J usage is TRBJ2-7, with 7 bases that match TRBD1. This CDR3 region has 13 residues. The ends lost 2 bases at V and 4 bases at J; junction bases unmatched: 2. Germline V CDR1 and CDR2: MNHEY, SMNVEV (reference sequence).

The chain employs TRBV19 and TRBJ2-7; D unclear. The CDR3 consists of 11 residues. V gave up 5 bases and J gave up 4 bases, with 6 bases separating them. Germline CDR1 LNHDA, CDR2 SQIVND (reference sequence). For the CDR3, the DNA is TGTGCCAGTAGTTCCTCTTACGAGCAGTACTTC. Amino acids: CASSSSYEQYF.

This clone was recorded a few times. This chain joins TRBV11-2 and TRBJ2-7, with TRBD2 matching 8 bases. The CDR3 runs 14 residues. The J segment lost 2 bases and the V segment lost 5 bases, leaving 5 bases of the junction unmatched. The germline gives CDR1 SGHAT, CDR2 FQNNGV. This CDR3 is CASSRGGATYEQYF. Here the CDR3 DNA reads TGTGCCAGCAGCCGGGGGGGGGCTACCTACGAGCAGTACTTC.

This CDR3 is CASSPGGAKETQYF. The CDR3 nucleotides read TGTGCCAGCAGCCCTGGGGGCGCGAAGGAGACCCAGTACTTC. This rearrangement joins TRBV12-1 to TRBJ2-5; whether TRBD1, the table's D call, matches the DNA was not checked. TRBV12-1 corresponds to a pseudogene. The CDR3 is made up of 14 amino acids.

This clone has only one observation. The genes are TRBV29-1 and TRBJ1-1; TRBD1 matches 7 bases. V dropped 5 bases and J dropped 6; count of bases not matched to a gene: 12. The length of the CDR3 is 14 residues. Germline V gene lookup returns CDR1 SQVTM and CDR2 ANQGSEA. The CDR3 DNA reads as TGCAGCGTTTCCCGAGACAGGGCCCTCCCTGAAGCTTTCTTT. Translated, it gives CSVSRDRALPEAFF.

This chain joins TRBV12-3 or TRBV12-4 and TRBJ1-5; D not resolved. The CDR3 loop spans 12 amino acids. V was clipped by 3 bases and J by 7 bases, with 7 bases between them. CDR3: CASSFFQQPQHF. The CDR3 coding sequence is TGTGCCAGCAGTTTCTTTCAGCAGCCCCAGCATTTT.

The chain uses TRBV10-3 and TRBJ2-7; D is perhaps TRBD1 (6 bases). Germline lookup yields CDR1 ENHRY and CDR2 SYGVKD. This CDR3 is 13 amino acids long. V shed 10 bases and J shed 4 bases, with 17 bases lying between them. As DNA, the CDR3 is TGTGCCAACAAACAGGGCCCGGGGTACGAGCAGTACTTC. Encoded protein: CANKQGPGYEQYF.

The CDR3 spells CASGLGQGRAGELFF. The CDR3 nucleotides read TGTGCTAGTGGTTTAGGGCAGGGGCGGGCCGGGGAGCTGTTTTTT. V and J are TRBV12-5 and TRBJ2-2; possibly TRBD1 for D (6 bases). Germline-derived CDR1 and CDR2 are LGHNT and FRNRAP. The CDR3 consists of 15 residues. Trimming cost V 3 bases and J 6 bases, with 14 bases left between them.